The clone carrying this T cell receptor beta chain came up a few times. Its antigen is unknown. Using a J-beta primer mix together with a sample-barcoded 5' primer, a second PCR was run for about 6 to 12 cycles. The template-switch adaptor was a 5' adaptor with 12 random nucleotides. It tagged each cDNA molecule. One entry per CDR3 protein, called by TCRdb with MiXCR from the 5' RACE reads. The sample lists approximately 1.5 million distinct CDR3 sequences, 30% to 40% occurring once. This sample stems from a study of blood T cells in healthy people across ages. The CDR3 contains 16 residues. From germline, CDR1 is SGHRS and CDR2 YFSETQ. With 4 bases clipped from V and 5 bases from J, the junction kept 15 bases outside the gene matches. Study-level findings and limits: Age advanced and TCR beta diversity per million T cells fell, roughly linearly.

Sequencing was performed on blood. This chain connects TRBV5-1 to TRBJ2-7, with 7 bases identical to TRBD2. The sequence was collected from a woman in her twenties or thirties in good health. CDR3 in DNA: TGCGCCAGCAGCCAGTCCCAGCGGGGACGTCCCGACGAGCAGTACTTC. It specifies CASSQSQRGRPDEQYF.